This TCR beta chain emerged from a study of PD-1 blockade in classical Hodgkin lymphoma. Study-wide background: Intravenous nivolumab at 3 mg/kg was given to patients every 2 weeks.

To note about this clone: Its matching antigen is unknown.

Sequenced by immunoSEQ multiplex PCR; TCRdb stores in-frame clones only, minus some. The table records 28,000 or so clones, roughly 75% of them present only once. Germline V gene data show CDR1 as SGHTA and CDR2 as FQGNSA. The V gene lost 2 bases and the J gene lost 5 bases, with 6 bases spanning the gap. There are 12 residues in the CDR3. The study's findings and limits: Repertoires differed for reasons still undefined, possibly disease activity or prior therapy. The study reported lower baseline TCR diversity in newly diagnosed patients than in healthy donors.

Regarding time point: cycle 4 day 1 (C4D1), after 6 weeks of nivolumab. Relapses following autologous stem cell transplantation were seen in all patients, with brentuximab vedotin exposure varying. The input for sequencing was peripheral blood mononuclear cells (PBMCs), taken before the fourth cycle of nivolumab. This TCR came from a human donor with classical Hodgkin lymphoma. The rearrangement joins TRBV7-2 to TRBJ2-5; D gene ambiguous. CDR3 coding DNA: TGTGCCAGCAGCTTACCCTGGGAGACCCAGTACTTC. Translation gives CASSLPWETQYF.